These 21 T cell receptor beta chains were sequenced from one sample in a study of Graves' ophthalmopathy and Graves' hyperthyroidism. Amplification of the TCR beta CDR3 regions used RNA transcripts (as template). In the first round, RT-PCR was carried out with HTBI primers, and a multiplex PCR formed the second round. TCRdb fed the multiplex PCR reads into MiXCR, producing one record per CDR3 protein. Among about 390,000 distinct CDR3 sequences listed, approximately 18% were seen once. Specimen: peripheral blood. The receptors originated from an adult woman with stable Graves' hyperthyroidism.

This clonotype was found a few times. V is TRBV5-1 and J is TRBJ2-5; D might be TRBD1 or TRBD2, each matching 5 bases. CDR3 size: 18 residues. Between the trimmed V and J ends, which lost 2 bases and 1 base, there was a span of 21 bases. Germline-derived CDR1 and CDR2 are SGHRS and YFSETQ. As DNA, the CDR3 is TGCGCCAGCAGCTTCGACGGGGACCCCTATCGGTCCCAAGAGACCCAGTACTTC. Protein product: CASSFDGDPYRSQETQYF.

The sample holds many counts of this clonotype. J is TRBJ2-6 and V is TRBV10-3, with D possibly being TRBD1 (7 bases). Germline values: CDR1 ENHRY, CDR2 SYGVKD. This CDR3 is built from 19 residues. V was pared by 6 bases and J by 0 bases, with 21 bases between. The CDR3 DNA sequence: TGTGCCATCAGGTCGTCTTCAGGGGGAGGCGACTCTGGGGCCAACGTCCTGACTTTC. This sequence encodes CAIRSSSGGGDSGANVLTF.

The chain is built from TRBV18 and TRBJ1-2, with TRBD1 matching 8 bases. Trimming at V came to 4 bases and at J to 3 bases, leaving 4 bases not matched to a gene. This CDR3 is built from 14 residues. Germline values: CDR1 KGHSH, CDR2 LQKENI. CDR3 sequence: CASSRGTGDYGYTF. DNA for the CDR3: TGTGCCAGCTCACGCGGGACAGGAGACTATGGCTACACCTTC.

This clonotype appeared a few times. CDR3 sequence (DNA): TGCGCCAGCAGCTTTATTCCCGGACAGGGGGACACCGGGGAGCTGTTTTTT. Its translation is CASSFIPGQGDTGELFF. The rearrangement links TRBV5-1 to TRBJ2-2; TRBD1 aligns across 10 bases. Per the germline V gene, CDR1 is SGHRS and CDR2 is YFSETQ. The CDR3 is made up of 17 amino acids. V lost 2 bases and J lost 3; bases outside the gene matches: 7.

Ten or more counts support this clonotype. The chain links TRBV29-1 to TRBJ2-7; the match to TRBD1 covers 7 bases. Per the germline V gene, CDR1 is SQVTM and CDR2 is ANQGSEA. Losses at the gene ends were 5 bases for V and 4 bases for J; bases not matched to a gene: 14. The CDR3 contains 15 residues. The CDR3 is CSVKQPDRLPYEQYF. The CDR3 nucleotides read TGCAGCGTTAAGCAACCGGACAGGCTCCCGTACGAGCAGTACTTC.

This clonotype was counted at least ten times. This sequence joins TRBV5-1 and TRBJ2-7; D call uncertain. Germline V lookup: CDR1 SGHRS, CDR2 YFSETQ. Deletions cut 4 bases from V and 4 bases from J, with 12 bases between. This CDR3 comprises 13 residues. CDR3 sequence (DNA): TGCGCCAGCAGCATTGGGTGGGAATACGAGCAGTACTTC. Translated: CASSIGWEYEQYF.

This clonotype was seen ten or more times. The chain recombines TRBV28 with TRBJ1-1, with D possibly matching TRBD1 (5 bases). Deletions cut 7 bases from V and 1 base from J, with 16 bases between. CDR3 length: 15 residues. Germline lookup yields CDR1 MDHEN and CDR2 SYDVKM. CDR3 region: CASILGAQGNTEAFF. The CDR3 nucleotides read TGTGCCAGCATATTAGGGGCCCAGGGGAACACTGAAGCTTTCTTT.

This clonotype was observed at least ten times. The gene calls are TRBV12-5 and TRBJ1-1; D call uncertain. The length of the CDR3 is 15 residues. The V gene lost 5 bases and the J gene lost 4 bases, with 17 bases spanning the gap. From germline, CDR1 is LGHNT and CDR2 FRNRAP. As DNA, the CDR3 is TGTGCTAGTGGTCAGGCACCCGCGGAGCGCACTGAAGCTTTCTTT. It codes for CASGQAPAERTEAFF.

This clonotype was counted at least ten times. V is TRBV28 and J is TRBJ1-1; a weak D match, TRBD1 (5 bases). V was clipped by 6 bases and J by 14 bases, with 25 bases between them. CDR1 and CDR2 (germline): MDHEN, SYDVKM. CDR3 size: 14 residues. CDR3 region: CASSPGPGLPNLFF. DNA of the CDR3: TGTGCCAGCAGCCCGGGCCCGGGACTACCGAATCTGTTCTTT.

This clonotype was counted ten times or more. This chain links TRBV6-5 with TRBJ2-7, with TRBD1 matching 10 bases. V gave up 0 bases and J gave up 4 bases; unmatched junction bases: 6. This CDR3 spans 16 amino acids. The germline CDR1 and CDR2 sequences are MNHEY and SVGAGI. CDR3 residues: CASSYSGRDRGYEQYF. DNA for the CDR3: TGTGCCAGCAGTTACTCGGGGAGGGACAGGGGATACGAGCAGTACTTC.

This clonotype has at least ten counts. V usage is TRBV9 and J usage is TRBJ2-2, with D uncertain. V was pared by 5 bases and J by 0 bases, with 14 bases between. Germline V gene lookup returns CDR1 SGDLS and CDR2 YYNGEE. This CDR3 is built from 16 residues. The CDR3 DNA sequence: TGTGCCAGCAGGGGGATAACACGATCGAACACCGGGGAGCTGTTTTTT. Translated: CASRGITRSNTGELFF.

This clonotype was detected ten times or more. The chain is built from TRBV15 and TRBJ1-6; D is uncertain. Deletions cut 8 bases from V and 8 bases from J, with 16 bases between. The CDR3 totals 14 residues. Germline V gene lookup returns CDR1 LNHNV and CDR2 YYDKDF (reference sequence). The CDR3 is CATGTVYGDSPLHF. CDR3 coding DNA: TGTGCCACCGGAACGGTGTACGGGGATTCACCCCTCCACTTT.

The chain carries TRBV12-3 or TRBV12-4 and TRBJ1-1, with 9 bases lining up with TRBD1. This CDR3 region has 16 residues. V lost 5 bases to trimming and J lost 1 base; unmatched junction nucleotides: 8. The CDR3 nucleotides are TGTGCCAGCAGTCGCGCCGGGGGACAGGGGAACACTGAAGCTTTCTTT. The encoded protein is CASSRAGGQGNTEAFF.

Many counts were recorded for this clonotype. The genes are TRBV24-1 and TRBJ2-7, with D unclear. This CDR3 region has 14 residues. The V and J ends lost 9 bases and 2 bases respectively, with 16 bases between them. CDR1 is KGHDR, CDR2 SFDVKD, per germline. In nucleotides, the CDR3 is TGTGCCACCGTAGAACAAAACATTACCTACGAGCAGTACTTC. Protein: CATVEQNITYEQYF.

The genes are TRBV10-1 and TRBJ2-4; possibly TRBD2 for D (5 bases). V lost 0 bases, J lost 1 base, and 13 bases lay in between. This CDR3 spans 17 amino acids. CDR1 and CDR2 from the germline V gene are WNHNN and SYGVQD (reference sequence). CDR3 in amino acids: CASSESRASSAKNIQYF. The CDR3 DNA sequence: TGCGCCAGCAGTGAGTCGAGGGCTAGCTCGGCCAAAAACATTCAGTACTTC.

In this sample, this clonotype turned up a few times. This rearrangement joins TRBV19 to TRBJ1-5, with 8 bases lining up with TRBD1. Germline V gives CDR1 LNHDA, CDR2 SQIVND (reference sequence). CDR3 length: 15 amino acids. J lost 0 bases, V lost 10 bases, and 8 bases had no gene match. CDR3 coding DNA: TGTGCCACCCGGGACAGGTCGTATAGCAATCAGCCCCAGCATTTT. Its translation is CATRDRSYSNQPQHF.

This clonotype was counted at least ten times. The J gene is TRBJ2-6, the V gene TRBV6-2 or TRBV6-3, with TRBD1 matching 11 bases. This CDR3 contains 20 residues. The junction had 11 bases not matched to a gene; V was cut back by 4 bases and J by 0 bases. Germline CDR1 is MNHEY and CDR2 is SVGEGT. The CDR3 protein is CASSSQGRTGGLSGANVLTF. DNA of the CDR3: TGTGCCAGCAGTTCTCAGGGGCGGACAGGGGGCCTCTCTGGGGCCAACGTCCTGACTTTC.

The V and J genes are TRBV7-9 and TRBJ2-5; D is undetermined. The CDR3 contains 15 residues. The V gene lost 0 bases and the J gene lost 1 base, with 9 bases spanning the gap. The germline V gene encodes CDR1 SEHNR and CDR2 FQNEAQ (reference sequence). The CDR3 bases are TGTGCCAGCAGCTTAGCGAGGCGATCCCAAGAGACCCAGTACTTC. Translation gives CASSLARRSQETQYF.

This clonotype has a count of ten or more. This rearrangement joins TRBV27 to TRBJ1-1; TRBD1 matches 7 bases. CDR1 and CDR2 (germline): MNHEY, SMNVEV (reference sequence). Trimming at V came to 6 bases and at J to 2 bases, leaving 12 bases not matched to a gene. The CDR3 is made up of 16 amino acids. This CDR3 reads CASSSRVGTVNTEAFF. Written as DNA, the CDR3 is TGTGCCAGCAGCTCTCGTGTGGGGACAGTTAACACTGAAGCTTTCTTT.

Only a few counts were recorded for this clonotype. V gene TRBV5-4 combines with J gene TRBJ2-7, with D possibly being TRBD1 or TRBD2 (7 bases each). The CDR3 sequence is 16 residues long. V gave up 0 bases and J gave up 1 base, with 14 bases separating them. The germline gives CDR1 SGHNT, CDR2 YYREEE (reference sequence). The CDR3 nucleotides are TGTGCCAGCAGCTTGGAGCGGGACAGCCTATCCTACGAGCAGTACTTC. Translating it yields CASSLERDSLSYEQYF.

This clonotype appeared many times. The V and J genes are TRBV30 and TRBJ2-7; D perhaps matches TRBD1 (6 bases). CDR3 length: 13 amino acids. Trimming cost V 3 bases and J 2 bases, with 11 bases left between them. CDR1 is GTSNPN, CDR2 SVGIG, per germline (reference sequence). The DNA for the CDR3 is TGTGCCTGGAGCCGGACAGACACCTACGAGCAGTACTTC. Amino acids: CAWSRTDTYEQYF. Full variable domain (missing parts from reference TRBV30 and TRBJ2-7): SQTIHQWPATLVQPVGSPLSLECTVEGTSNPNLYWYRQAAGRGLQLLFYSVGIGQISSEVPQNLSASRPQDRQFILSSKKLLLSDSGFYLCAWSRTDTYEQYFGPGTRLTVT.